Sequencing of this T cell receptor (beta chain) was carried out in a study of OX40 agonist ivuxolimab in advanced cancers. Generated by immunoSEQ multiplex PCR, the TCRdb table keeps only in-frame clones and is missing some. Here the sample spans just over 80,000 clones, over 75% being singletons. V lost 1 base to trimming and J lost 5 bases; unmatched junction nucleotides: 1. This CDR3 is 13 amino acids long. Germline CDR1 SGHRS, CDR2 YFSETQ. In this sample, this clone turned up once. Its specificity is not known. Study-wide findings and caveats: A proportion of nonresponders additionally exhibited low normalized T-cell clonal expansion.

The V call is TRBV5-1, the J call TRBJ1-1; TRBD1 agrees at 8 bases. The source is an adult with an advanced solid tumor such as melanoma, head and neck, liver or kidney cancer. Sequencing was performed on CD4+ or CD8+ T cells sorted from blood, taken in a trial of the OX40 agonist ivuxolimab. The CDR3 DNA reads TGCGCCAGCAGCTTGCAGGGGGCAACTGAAGCTTTCTTT. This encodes CASSLQGATEAFF. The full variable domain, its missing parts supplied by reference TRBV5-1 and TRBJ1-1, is KAGVTQTPRYLIKTRGQQVTLSCSPISGHRSVSWYQQTPGQGLQFLFEYFSETQRNKGNFPGRFSGRQFSNSRSEMNVSTLELGDSALYLCASSLQGATEAFFGQGTRLTVV.